The clone carrying this TCR beta chain was detected only a few times. The sample originates from a study of response to subunit inactivated influenza vaccine. In germline, CDR1 is DFQATT, CDR2 SNEGSKA (reference sequence). V was pared by 3 bases and J by 3 bases, with 9 bases between. The CDR3 consists of 13 residues. TCRdb processed the RT-PCR reads anew with MiXCR; each CDR3 protein has one entry. The profile shows 750,000 to 850,000 distinct CDR3 sequences, less than 20% of them singletons. This clonotype originated in a man aged 50 to 59 who received an inactivated influenza vaccine. The sample consisted of PBMCs from blood, taken 5 days after vaccination. The gene calls are TRBV20-1 and TRBJ2-1; weak D call: TRBD1 (5 bases). CDR3 sequence reads: CSASLGDYNEQFF. CDR3 DNA sequence: TGCAGTGCTAGCCTAGGGGACTACAATGAGCAGTTCTTC.